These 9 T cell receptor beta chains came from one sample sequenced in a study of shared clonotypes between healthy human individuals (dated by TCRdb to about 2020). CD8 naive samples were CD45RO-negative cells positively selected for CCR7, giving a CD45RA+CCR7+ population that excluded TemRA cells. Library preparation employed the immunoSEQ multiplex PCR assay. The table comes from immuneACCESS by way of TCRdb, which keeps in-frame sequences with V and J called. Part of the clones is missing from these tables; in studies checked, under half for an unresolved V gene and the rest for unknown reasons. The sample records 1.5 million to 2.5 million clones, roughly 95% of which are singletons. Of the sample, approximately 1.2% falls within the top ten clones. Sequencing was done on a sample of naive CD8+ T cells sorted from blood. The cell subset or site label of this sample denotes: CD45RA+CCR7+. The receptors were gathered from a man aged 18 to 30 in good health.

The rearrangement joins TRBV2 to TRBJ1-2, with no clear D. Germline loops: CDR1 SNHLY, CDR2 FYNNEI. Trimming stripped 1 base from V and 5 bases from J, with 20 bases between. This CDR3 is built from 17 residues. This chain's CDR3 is CASSEVLPDFVWYGYTF. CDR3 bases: TGTGCCAGCAGTGAAGTATTACCCGACTTCGTATGGTATGGCTACACCTTC.

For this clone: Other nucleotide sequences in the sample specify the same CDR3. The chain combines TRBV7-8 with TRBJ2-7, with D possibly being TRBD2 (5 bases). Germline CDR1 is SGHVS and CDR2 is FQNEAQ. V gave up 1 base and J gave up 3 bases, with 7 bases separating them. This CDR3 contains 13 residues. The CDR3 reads CASSLGGNYEQYF. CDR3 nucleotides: TGTGCCAGCAGCTTAGGAGGGAACTACGAGCAGTACTTC.

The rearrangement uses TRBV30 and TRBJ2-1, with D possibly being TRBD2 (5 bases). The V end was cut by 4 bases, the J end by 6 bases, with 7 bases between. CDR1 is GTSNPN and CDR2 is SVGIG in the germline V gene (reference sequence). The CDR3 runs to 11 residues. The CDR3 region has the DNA TGTGCCTGGACCACTAGCAATGAGCAGTTCTTC. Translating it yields CAWTTSNEQFF.

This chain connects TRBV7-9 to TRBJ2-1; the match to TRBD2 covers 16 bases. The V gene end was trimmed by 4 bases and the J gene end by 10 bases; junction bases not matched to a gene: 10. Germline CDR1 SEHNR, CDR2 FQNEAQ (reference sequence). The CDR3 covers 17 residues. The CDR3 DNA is TGTGCCAGCAGCTCCCTCGGGACTAGCGGGAGGGCCGGGGAGCAGTTCTTC. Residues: CASSSLGTSGRAGEQFF.

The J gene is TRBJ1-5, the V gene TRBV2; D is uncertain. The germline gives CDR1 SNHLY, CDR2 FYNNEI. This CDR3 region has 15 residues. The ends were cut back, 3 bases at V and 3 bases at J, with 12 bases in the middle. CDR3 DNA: TGTGCCAGCAGTGAGGCAGACGATTTCAATCAGCCCCAGCATTTT. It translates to CASSEADDFNQPQHF.

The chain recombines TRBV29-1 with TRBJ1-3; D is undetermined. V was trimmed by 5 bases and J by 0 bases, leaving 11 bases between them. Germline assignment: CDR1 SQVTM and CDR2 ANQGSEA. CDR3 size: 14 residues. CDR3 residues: CSVTWVASGNTIYF. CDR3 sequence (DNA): TGCAGCGTTACCTGGGTGGCCTCTGGAAACACCATATATTTT.

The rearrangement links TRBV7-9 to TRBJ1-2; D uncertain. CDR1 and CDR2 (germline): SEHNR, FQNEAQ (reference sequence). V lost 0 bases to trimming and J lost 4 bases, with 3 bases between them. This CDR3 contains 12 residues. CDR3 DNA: TGTGCCAGCAGCTTAGCCAGCTATGGCTACACCTTC. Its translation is CASSLASYGYTF.

CDR3 DNA: TGTGCCAGCAGGTACCGGGAGGGGGACTATGGCTACACCTTC. Amino acids: CASRYREGDYGYTF. This chain connects TRBV6-5 to TRBJ1-2; weak D call: TRBD1 (6 bases). CDR1 is MNHEY and CDR2 is SVGAGI in the germline V gene. Trimming left V 6 bases short and J 3 bases short, with 14 bases between. CDR3 length: 14 amino acids.

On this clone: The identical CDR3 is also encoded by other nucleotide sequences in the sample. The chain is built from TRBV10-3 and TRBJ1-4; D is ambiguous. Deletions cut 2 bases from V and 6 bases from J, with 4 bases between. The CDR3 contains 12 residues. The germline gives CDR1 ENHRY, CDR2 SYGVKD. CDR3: CAISEPDEKLFF. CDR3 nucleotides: TGTGCCATCAGTGAGCCAGATGAAAAACTGTTTTTT.